This TCR beta chain was profiled in a study of prognosis after radiotherapy for stage I lung cancer. On the study more broadly: The patient group included nobody who received concurrent therapy with stereotactic body radiotherapy. Study-wide results and limits: Clone counts measured for unique TCRs fell after stereotactic body radiation therapy, median roughly 9,900 versus 7,200. Whether the expanded TCR clones were tumor-specific was not determined.

Points on this clonotype: What it binds is unknown. Relative to the germline gene, one junction end is altered; a read error may explain this.

This CDR3 comprises 13 residues. Germline V lookup: CDR1 MDHEN, CDR2 SYDVKM. TCR beta CDR3 amplification from genomic DNA was performed by two-round multiplex PCR. Used in first-round PCR were primers specific to each TRBV and TRBJ gene. Via MiXCR, TCRdb re-called the multiplex PCR reads, giving one row per CDR3 protein. The sample lists around 21,000 distinct CDR3 sequences; roughly two fifths were seen once. Peripheral blood, approximately 6.1 milliliters per draw, was collected at each of two time points. The rearrangement joins TRBV28 to TRBJ2-7; D not certain. Sequencing used PBMCs, obtained before or after stereotactic body radiation therapy (not recorded which). This TCR derives from a donor aged 50 or older with non-small cell lung cancer. This chain's CDR3 is CANSLSVGYEQYF. In DNA form, the CDR3 reads TGTGCCAACAGTTTAAGTGTTGGCTACGAGCAGTACTTC.